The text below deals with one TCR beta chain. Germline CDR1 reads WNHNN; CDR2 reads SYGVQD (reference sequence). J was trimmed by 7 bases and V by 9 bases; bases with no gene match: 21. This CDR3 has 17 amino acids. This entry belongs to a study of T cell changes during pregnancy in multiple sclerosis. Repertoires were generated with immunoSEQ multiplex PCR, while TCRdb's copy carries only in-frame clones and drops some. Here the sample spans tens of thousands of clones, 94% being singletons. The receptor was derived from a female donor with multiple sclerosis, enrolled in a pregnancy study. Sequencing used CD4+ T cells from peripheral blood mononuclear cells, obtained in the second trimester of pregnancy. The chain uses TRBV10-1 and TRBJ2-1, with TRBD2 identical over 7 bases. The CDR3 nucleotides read TGCGCCAGTTCTCGTGGAGGGAGGGCCCCAGCGAAGAATGAGCAGTTCTTC. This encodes CASSRGGRAPAKNEQFF.